The 21 T cell receptor beta chains below come from one sample, sequenced in a study of T cells after yellow fever vaccination. TCRdb analysed the 5' RACE reads with MiXCR anew, one entry per CDR3 protein. The data hold approximately 140,000 distinct CDR3 sequences, with about 8% observed a single time. Sequences were derived from CD4+ T cells sorted from PBMCs, sampled 5 days after the yellow fever booster vaccination. The receptors derive from a man aged 25-45 years who received the YFV17D yellow fever vaccine.

Many counts were recorded for this clonotype. The genes are TRBV28 and TRBJ2-4; D remains ambiguous. Germline V gene data show CDR1 as MDHEN and CDR2 as SYDVKM. The V and J ends lost 3 bases and 0 bases respectively, with 21 bases between them. The CDR3 is 19 amino acids. Here the CDR3 DNA reads TGTGCCAGCAGTTTTCTTCAATTCTCCCAAACCCTAGCCAAAAACATTCAGTACTTC. The encoded protein is CASSFLQFSQTLAKNIQYF.

This clonotype was observed at least ten times. This rearrangement joins TRBV20-1 to TRBJ2-1, with 12 bases fitting TRBD2. Per the germline V gene, CDR1 is DFQATT and CDR2 is SNEGSKA (reference sequence). V shed 3 bases and J 8 bases; nucleotides not matched to a gene: 11. CDR3 length: 16 residues. The CDR3 loop reads CSASALASGREDEQFF. CDR3 sequence (DNA): TGCAGTGCTAGTGCTCTGGCTAGCGGGAGGGAGGATGAGCAGTTCTTC.

This rearrangement joins TRBV12-3 or TRBV12-4 to TRBJ2-5; 8 nucleotides match TRBD2. J lost 1 base, V lost 3 bases, and 10 bases had no gene match. The CDR3 spans 17 residues. CDR3 in DNA: TGTGCCAGCAGTTTGGACAGACTAGCGTTGGGCCAAGAGACCCAGTACTTC. It encodes CASSLDRLALGQETQYF.

This clonotype was seen once. This sequence joins TRBV10-1 and TRBJ2-7; no reliable D call. Germline V CDR1 and CDR2: WNHNN, SYGVQD (reference sequence). The germline V and J ends were trimmed by 2 bases and 4 bases, with 9 bases remaining between them. The CDR3 has 13 amino acids. The CDR3 loop reads CASSEEHGYEQYF. The CDR3 DNA reads as TGCGCCAGCAGTGAGGAGCACGGTTACGAGCAGTACTTC.

This clonotype was detected many times. The chain is built from TRBV5-1 and TRBJ2-7; D is ambiguous. There are 14 residues in the CDR3. CDR1 is SGHRS and CDR2 is YFSETQ in the germline V gene. The V gene lost 4 bases and the J gene lost 4 bases, with 15 bases spanning the gap. The CDR3 DNA reads as TGCGCCAGCAGCGTCTCTAGAGGTCTATACGAGCAGTACTTC. Translating gives CASSVSRGLYEQYF.

In its sample, this clonotype was seen many times. CDR3 sequence (DNA): TGTGCCAGCAGTTTAGGCCGGGACAAGAATGAGCAGTTCTTC. This gives the protein CASSLGRDKNEQFF. The chain has TRBV12-3 or TRBV12-4 and TRBJ2-1, with D possibly TRBD1 on 6 matching bases. The CDR3 is made up of 14 amino acids. Trimming pared 1 base from V and 7 bases from J, leaving 11 bases between.

About this clonotype: Given a much more abundant clone one base away, this may be a read error. The V call is TRBV14, the J call TRBJ2-5; unclear D gene. V gave up 6 bases and J gave up 5 bases, with 16 bases separating them. The CDR3 totals 14 residues. CDR1 is SGHDN and CDR2 is FVKESK in the germline V gene. The CDR3 is CASRPPGYGETQYF. The CDR3, as DNA: TGTGCCAGCAGACCCCCAGGATACGGGGAGACCCAGTACTTC.

This clonotype came up many times. The CDR3 DNA follows: TGTGCTAGTGGTCCACGACAGGGGACTAGCGGGAGGGCAAGCTCCTACGAGCAGTACTTC. Its protein is CASGPRQGTSGRASSYEQYF. This sequence joins TRBV12-5 and TRBJ2-7; TRBD2 matches at 16 bases. V dropped 5 bases and J dropped 0; count of bases not matched to a gene: 13. CDR1 is LGHNT, CDR2 FRNRAP, per germline. The CDR3 extends over 20 amino acids.

In this sample, this clonotype turned up many times. The rearrangement uses TRBV20-1 and TRBJ1-5; 9 bases map to TRBD1. Germline CDR1 is DFQATT and CDR2 is SNEGSKA (reference sequence). The V and J ends lost 3 bases and 4 bases, in that order; junction bases with no gene match: 13. This CDR3 comprises 17 residues. The CDR3 region is CSARAQGAVGQNQPQHF. CDR3 bases: TGCAGTGCTAGGGCACAGGGGGCGGTTGGCCAAAATCAGCCCCAGCATTTT.

This clonotype has only a few counts. The chain has TRBV20-1 and TRBJ2-5; tentative D call: TRBD2 (6 bases). This CDR3 spans 15 amino acids. With 6 bases removed from V and 5 bases from J, the gap between germline ends came to 22 bases. Germline-derived CDR1 and CDR2 are DFQATT and SNEGSKA (reference sequence). Here the CDR3 DNA reads TGCAGTGCAGGGAGGAGGCTCGCGGCGGGGGAGACCCAGTACTTC. Translation: CSAGRRLAAGETQYF.

There are many counts of this clonotype. This chain links TRBV27 with TRBJ2-4; D tentatively fits TRBD1 or TRBD2 (5 bases each). This CDR3 region has 14 residues. Trimming shortened V by 2 bases and J by 7 bases, and 12 bases separated the two germline ends. The germline gives CDR1 MNHEY, CDR2 SMNVEV (reference sequence). As DNA, the CDR3 is TGTGCCAGCAGTTTAGGGGACGCCTCGAACATTCAGTACTTC. This gives the protein CASSLGDASNIQYF.

For this clonotype: The DNA is omitted, as the CDR3 cannot be located on it reliably, and the CDR3 follows TCRdb's listing. The J gene is TRBJ2-3, the V gene TRBV6-4; the table's D call of TRBD2 was not tested on the DNA. From germline, CDR1 is MRHNA and CDR2 SNTAGT. The CDR3 comprises 21 residues, both ends counted. CDR3 protein: CCCSARVPRGKSGVSTDTQYF.

This clonotype was found many times. The V gene is TRBV24-1, the J gene TRBJ2-1, with 9 bases aligning to TRBD1. V lost 4 bases, J lost 4 bases, and 7 bases stayed unmatched. CDR1 is KGHDR, CDR2 SFDVKD, per germline. The CDR3 has 16 residues. CDR3 loop: CATSDPQGARYNEQFF. The CDR3 DNA is TGTGCCACCAGTGACCCACAGGGGGCGAGGTACAATGAGCAGTTCTTC.

For this clonotype: This may stem from a read error, because a much larger clone lies one nucleotide away. The rearrangement uses TRBV10-3 and TRBJ2-3; 9 nucleotides align to TRBD2. Looked up from germline, CDR1 is ENHRY and CDR2 is SYGVKD. The CDR3 is 16 amino acids. Trimming removed 4 bases from V and 3 bases from J; junction bases left unmatched: 8. The CDR3 DNA is TGTGCCATCAGTGCCGCTAGCGGGAATGGTACAGATACGCAGTATTTT. As protein: CAISAASGNGTDTQYF.

This clonotype came up many times. This chain connects TRBV5-5 to TRBJ1-4; D gene uncertain. The CDR3 has 17 residues. Trimming took 0 bases from V and 7 from J, leaving 19 bases between them. From germline, CDR1 is SGHKS and CDR2 YYEKEE (reference sequence). CDR3 sequence (DNA): TGTGCCAGCAGCTTGGACATTTTTGGAGGGAAACCTGAAAAACTGTTTTTT. This gives the protein CASSLDIFGGKPEKLFF.

This clonotype was counted between two and nine times. The V gene is TRBV5-1, the J gene TRBJ1-5; perhaps TRBD1 as D (5 bases). CDR1 is SGHRS and CDR2 is YFSETQ in the germline V gene. The V and J ends lost 0 bases and 3 bases respectively, with 7 bases between them. The CDR3 covers 14 residues. CDR3 residues: CASSLGGDNQPQHF. In nucleotides, the CDR3 is TGCGCCAGCAGCTTGGGGGGGGACAATCAGCCCCAGCATTTT.

The sample holds many counts of this clonotype. Mismatch with germline at one junction end may stem from a read error. The chain joins TRBV6-4 to TRBJ2-5, with unresolved D. Per the germline V gene, CDR1 is MRHNA and CDR2 is SNTAGT. This CDR3 is 13 amino acids long. Here the CDR3 reads CASSDSEQGTQYF. The DNA of the CDR3 is TGTGCCAGCAGTGACAGTGAGCAAGGGACCCAGTACTTC.

This clonotype was counted a few times. The J gene is TRBJ2-5, the V gene TRBV7-2, with D maybe TRBD2 (5 bases). CDR1 is SGHTA, CDR2 FQGNSA, per germline. The CDR3 spans 14 residues. The V end lost 5 bases, the J end lost 3 bases, and 13 bases lay between the germline ends. CDR3 in DNA: TGTGCCAGCAGCCTCCCGGGGATGGAAGAGACCCAGTACTTC. It codes for CASSLPGMEETQYF.

This clonotype was seen ten or more times. The rearrangement joins TRBV15 to TRBJ2-5, with TRBD2 as a possible D gene (7 bases). Germline-derived CDR1 and CDR2 are LNHNV and YYDKDF (reference sequence). This CDR3 has 16 amino acids. Trimming took off 3 bases at V and 2 bases at J, with 16 bases between the two ends. CDR3 in DNA: TGTGCCACCAGCAGGGGGGCTAGCGGCTATCAAGAGACCCAGTACTTC. Protein product: CATSRGASGYQETQYF.

This clonotype has a count of ten or more. The chain combines TRBV7-2 with TRBJ2-5, with TRBD2 matching over 7 bases. The germline gives CDR1 SGHTA, CDR2 FQGNSA. V trimming: 2 bases; J trimming: 10 bases; junction bases outside the gene matches: 13. The CDR3 totals 15 residues. The DNA of the CDR3 is TGTGCCAGCAGCTTACCTCTGCTTCAAGCGGGGAGCCAGTACTTC. It is translated as CASSLPLLQAGSQYF. Drawing the rest from reference TRBV7-2 and TRBJ2-5, the complete variable domain is GAGVSQSPSNKVTEKGKDVELRCDPISGHTALYWYRQSLGQGLEFLIYFQGNSAPDKSGLPSDRFSAERTGGSVSTLTIQRTQQEDSAVYLCASSLPLLQAGSQYFGPGTRLLVL.

This clonotype came up many times. The chain is built from TRBV20-1 and TRBJ2-2, with TRBD2 matching 7 bases. Looked up from germline, CDR1 is DFQATT and CDR2 is SNEGSKA (reference sequence). This CDR3 is 15 amino acids long. The V gene end was trimmed by 3 bases and the J gene end by 1 base; junction bases not matched to a gene: 5. The CDR3 spells CSASSSSGNTGELFF. For the CDR3, the DNA is TGCAGTGCTAGTAGTTCTAGCGGGAACACCGGGGAGCTGTTTTTT.